This T cell receptor (beta chain) was captured in a study of T cells expressing NK-cell markers. What made the TCR beta cDNA was 5'RACE template switching with UMIs. TCRdb re-called the 5' RACE reads and gives one entry per CDR3 protein, without DNA. The ten most abundant clones cover 3.5% to 4.5% of a sample with 500,000 to 700,000 distinct CDR3 sequences. The CDR3 spans 14 residues. The germline V gene encodes CDR1 SGHKS and CDR2 YYEKEE (reference sequence). V usage is TRBV5-5 and J usage is TRBJ2-3. The sample comprised blood T cells: a sorted CD56 or NKG2C T cell subset, CD4+ or CD8+ T cells, or bulk PBMC T cells (not recorded which). This TCR was recovered from a man aged 18-30 years in good health. The CDR3 reads CASSPPLPQDTQYF.